A selection of T cell receptor beta chains follows, all from one sample in a study of blood T cell repertoires in COVID-19. TCRdb's table, derived via immunoSEQ multiplex PCR, lists solely in-frame clones and lacks some. The top ten hold roughly 50% of the sample, which has under 60,000 clones, over 80% seen once. Sequenced input: peripheral blood. These receptors were taken from an older man with acute or convalescent COVID-19. Each CDR3 is given with its conserved first and last residue. The D gene is left open where the match is weak. Not every row has a clone size; where given, it reads once, few, many or a size class.

j_gene,len,v_gene,abundance,d_gene,CDR3aa,CDR3nt
TRBJ1-2,15,TRBV11-2,.,.,CASSLAAGADYGYTF,TGTGCCAGCAGCTTAGCTGCGGGGGCGGACTATGGCTACACCTTC
TRBJ2-3,17,TRBV5-6,once,TRBD2,CASSLLLLAGSTDTQYF,TGTGCCAGCAGCCTCCTCTTACTAGCGGGGAGCACAGATACGCAGTATTTT
TRBJ1-2,14,TRBV6-5,.,TRBD1,CASIRGRGLWGYTF,TGTGCCAGCATTAGGGGGCGCGGTTTGTGGGGCTACACCTTC
TRBJ2-3,14,TRBV5-1,.,TRBD2,CASSWGLSTDTQYF,TGCGCCAGCAGCTGGGGACTAAGCACAGATACGCAGTATTTT
TRBJ1-1,13,TRBV5-1,.,.,CASSLATNTEAFF,TGCGCCAGCAGTCTGGCCACGAACACTGAAGCTTTCTTT
TRBJ1-2,14,TRBV19,.,.,CASSNRVGDYGYTF,TGTGCCAGCAGCAACAGGGTGGGGGACTATGGCTACACCTTC
TRBJ1-2,11,TRBV5-6,few,.,CASGRDIGYTF,TGTGCCAGCGGTCGGGACATCGGCTACACCTTC
TRBJ1-2,15,TRBV4-3,.,TRBD1,CASSPRTGGDYGYTF,TGCGCCAGCAGCCCTAGGACAGGGGGAGACTATGGCTACACCTTC
TRBJ1-5,13,TRBV19,.,.,CASRAHRDQPQHF,TGTGCCAGTAGAGCACACAGGGATCAGCCCCAGCATTTT
TRBJ2-1,14,TRBV6-5,once,.,CASMARRSYNEQFF,TGTGCCAGCATGGCCAGGCGCTCCTACAATGAGCAGTTCTTC
TRBJ1-4,15,TRBV9,.,.,CASSVARSTNEKLFF,TGTGCCAGCAGCGTAGCACGGTCAACTAATGAAAAACTGTTTTTT
TRBJ2-2,16,TRBV5-4,once,TRBD2,CASSGGLAGASGELFF,TGTGCCAGCAGCGGGGGACTAGCGGGAGCATCCGGGGAGCTGTTTTTT
TRBJ1-1,13,TRBV6-6,.,TRBD1,CASFGQANTEAFF,TGTGCCAGCTTCGGACAGGCTAACACTGAAGCTTTCTTT
TRBJ2-2,12,TRBV6-2/TRBV6-3,.,.,CASSAYRGELFF,TGTGCCAGCAGTGCCTACCGCGGCGAGCTGTTTTTT
TRBJ2-5,15,TRBV4-1,.,TRBD1,CASSHAGQGSQTQYF,TGCGCCAGCAGCCACGCCGGACAGGGCTCGCAGACCCAGTACTTC
TRBJ2-3,17,TRBV5-4,.,TRBD2,CASSRAGGQVSTDTQYF,TGTGCCAGCAGCCGAGCGGGGGGGCAGGTGAGCACAGATACGCAGTATTTT
TRBJ2-2,17,TRBV11-2,.,.,CASSLILASFNTGELFF,TGTGCCAGCAGCTTAATATTGGCTAGCTTTAACACCGGGGAGCTGTTTTTT
TRBJ2-2,15,TRBV6-6,.,TRBD1,CASSQTGANTGELFF,TGTGCCAGCAGTCAAACAGGGGCGAACACCGGGGAGCTGTTTTTT
TRBJ2-3,15,TRBV5-1,.,.,CASSLENRVLDTQYF,TGCGCCAGCAGCTTGGAAAACAGGGTGTTAGATACGCAGTATTTT
TRBJ1-3,17,TRBV4-1,.,TRBD1,CASSREGTGASGNTIYF,TGCGCCAGCAGCCGAGAAGGGACAGGGGCCTCTGGAAACACCATATATTTT
TRBJ1-2,13,TRBV9,.,TRBD1,CASTRDSIYGYTF,TGTGCCAGTACCAGGGACAGTATCTATGGCTACACCTTC
TRBJ1-1,12,TRBV30,.,.,CAWSPSRVEAFF,TGTGCCTGGAGCCCATCCAGGGTGGAAGCTTTCTTT
TRBJ1-4,15,TRBV7-2,.,.,CASSSTSQGTEKLFF,TGTGCCAGCAGCTCCACTTCACAGGGTACTGAAAAACTGTTTTTT
TRBJ1-1,12,TRBV9,.,.,CASSGAGSEAFF,TGTGCCAGCAGCGGTGCGGGCTCTGAAGCTTTCTTT
TRBJ1-2,17,TRBV2,.,TRBD1,CASSESRTGLEVGGYTF,TGTGCCAGCAGTGAATCGAGGACAGGGTTGGAGGTCGGAGGCTACACCTTC
TRBJ1-4,16,TRBV7-9,.,.,CASSPPWGGANEKLFF,TGTGCCAGCAGCCCACCCTGGGGAGGGGCTAATGAAAAACTGTTTTTT
TRBJ1-2,14,TRBV19,.,TRBD1,CASSIQGVHYGYTF,TGTGCCAGTAGTATACAGGGGGTTCACTATGGCTACACCTTC